This T cell receptor beta chain was recovered during a study of T-cell memory formation after mild COVID-19. In the study overall: Most TCR clusters belonged to a single donor.

Whole-study results and caveats: From day 15 to 85, contracting clones were balanced between CD4 and CD8, whereas later expanders leaned toward CD4+. Cross-reactive memory seemingly joined, as some responding clones were found in pre-infection memory.

About this clonotype: As yet, its antigen is unknown.

Constant-segment-primed 5'RACE gave TCR alpha and TCR beta cDNA libraries with sample barcodes and UMIs. TCRdb reprocessed the 5' RACE reads with MiXCR, giving one entry per CDR3 protein. Among 100,000 to 150,000 distinct CDR3 sequences, about 17% were seen once, and the ten largest hold approximately 15%. Germline V gene sequence: CDR1 SGHAT, CDR2 FQNNGV. The CDR3 covers 15 residues. V lost 4 bases and J lost 5; bases outside the gene matches: 9. The rearrangement links TRBV11-2 to TRBJ2-7; 9 bases match TRBD1. The sample taken for sequencing was PBMCs or a T cell subset sorted from them (not recorded which). The source is an adult woman who had mild COVID-19 (a few samples of this study predate the infection). Cell type and time point are not known. CDR3 amino acids: CASSWTTGTGNEQYF. DNA for the CDR3: TGTGCCAGCAGCTGGACGACAGGGACAGGGAACGAGCAGTACTTC.